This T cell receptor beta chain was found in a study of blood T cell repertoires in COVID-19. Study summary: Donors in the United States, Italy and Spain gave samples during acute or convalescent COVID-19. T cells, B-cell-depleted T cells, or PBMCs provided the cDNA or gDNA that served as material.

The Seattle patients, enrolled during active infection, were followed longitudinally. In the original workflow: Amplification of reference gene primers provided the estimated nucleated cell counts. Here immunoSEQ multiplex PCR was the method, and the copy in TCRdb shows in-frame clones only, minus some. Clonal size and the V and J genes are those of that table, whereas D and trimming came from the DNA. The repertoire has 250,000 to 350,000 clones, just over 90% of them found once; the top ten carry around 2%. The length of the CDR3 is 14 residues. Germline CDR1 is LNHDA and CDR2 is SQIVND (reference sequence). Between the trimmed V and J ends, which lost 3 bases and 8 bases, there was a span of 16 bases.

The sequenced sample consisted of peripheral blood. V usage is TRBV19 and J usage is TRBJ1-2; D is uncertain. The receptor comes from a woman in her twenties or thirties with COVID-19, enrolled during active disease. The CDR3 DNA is TGTGCCAGTAGTATTAACAGCCCGCAGCGGGGCTACACCTTC. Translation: CASSINSPQRGYTF.